This T cell receptor (beta chain) originates from a study of blood T cell repertoires in COVID-19. In the authors' methods: It was from reference gene primer amplification that nucleated cell counts were estimated. Sequencing was performed with immunoSEQ multiplex PCR; in TCRdb, only in-frame clones are kept and a portion is missing. V and J calls and clone size are copied from that table; D and trimming were computed from the DNA. The profile shows approximately 75,000 clones, approximately 80% of them singletons. Sequencing was done on a sample of peripheral blood. This receptor was identified in a woman aged 45-65 years with acute or convalescent COVID-19.

As DNA, the CDR3 is TGTGCCAGCAGTTTCAGGGAGGGATTGACCGGGGAGCTGTTTTTT. Translation gives CASSFREGLTGELFF. J is TRBJ2-2 and V is TRBV27, with 7 bases lining up with TRBD2. Trimming took 3 bases from V and 5 from J; bases not matched to a gene: 6. This CDR3 has 15 residues. The germline V gene encodes CDR1 MNHEY and CDR2 SMNVEV (reference sequence).